What follows are 29 T cell receptor beta chains derived from one specimen sequenced in a study of blood T cell repertoires in COVID-19. Libraries were prepared by immunoSEQ multiplex PCR; TCRdb keeps only in-frame clonotypes and omits some of them. Found here are tens of thousands of clones, about 90% of them singletons; the top ten hold approximately 5.1%. The sample was peripheral blood. The receptors derive from a man older than 75 in a cohort sampled during active COVID-19.

This clone appeared a single time. The CDR3 spells CASSQDPGCANTGELFF. In DNA, the CDR3 is TGTGCCAGCAGCCAAGACCCAGGGTGCGCGAACACCGGGGAGCTGTTTTTT. The chain has TRBV3-1 (or the pseudogene TRBV3-2) and TRBJ2-2; D is perhaps TRBD1 (5 bases). V dropped 0 bases and J dropped 0 bases, with 11 bases sitting between them. The CDR3 runs to 17 residues. Germline V gives CDR1 LGHDT, CDR2 YNNKEL (reference sequence).

This clone was seen just once. This chain uses TRBV3-1 (or the pseudogene TRBV3-2) with TRBJ2-2; D is ambiguous. Germline V lookup: CDR1 LGHDT, CDR2 YNNKEL (reference sequence). Trimming pared 4 bases from V and 1 base from J, leaving 10 bases between. The CDR3 loop spans 15 amino acids. The CDR3, as DNA: TGTGCCAGCAGCCGCTTTTCGGGGAACACCGGGGAGCTGTTTTTT. Protein: CASSRFSGNTGELFF.

V is TRBV9 and J is TRBJ2-7; 9 nucleotides match TRBD2. Trimming took 0 bases from V and 7 from J; bases not matched to a gene: 14. The CDR3 covers 17 residues. Per germline, CDR1 SGDLS and CDR2 YYNGEE. The chain's CDR3 is CASSVGPLGGRAREQYF. CDR3 in DNA: TGTGCCAGCAGCGTAGGCCCCCTAGGCGGGAGGGCACGGGAGCAGTACTTC.

V usage is TRBV4-1 and J usage is TRBJ2-7; 7 bases match TRBD1. The V gene end was trimmed by 8 bases and the J gene end by 1 base; junction bases not matched to a gene: 11. The CDR3 runs to 15 residues. CDR1 and CDR2 from the germline V gene are MGHRA and YSYEKL. Written as DNA, the CDR3 is TGCGCCAGCTCCCATCCCGGGACAGAGTCCTACGAGCAGTACTTC. The encoded protein is CASSHPGTESYEQYF.

The chain is built from TRBV18 and TRBJ2-2; TRBD1 matches at 8 bases. Trimming removed 4 bases from V and 6 bases from J; junction bases left unmatched: 16. The CDR3 consists of 18 residues. Germline values: CDR1 KGHSH, CDR2 LQKENI. The CDR3 loop reads CASSHLGIVTGDSGELFF. The CDR3 DNA reads TGTGCCAGCTCACACCTGGGGATTGTGACAGGGGATTCCGGGGAGCTGTTTTTT.

The chain joins TRBV19 to TRBJ2-7; possibly TRBD1 for D (5 bases). Trimming cost V 5 bases and J 2 bases, with 13 bases left between them. The CDR3 covers 14 residues. Looked up from germline, CDR1 is LNHDA and CDR2 is SQIVND (reference sequence). The CDR3 nucleotides are TGTGCCAGTAGTTTCCAGACAGACACCTACGAGCAGTACTTC. Amino acids: CASSFQTDTYEQYF.

A word on this clone: Compared with germline, one end of the junction differs, possibly owing to a read error. The V gene is TRBV5-5, the J gene TRBJ1-1, with 8 positions matching TRBD1. This CDR3 is built from 13 residues. Germline assignment: CDR1 SGHKS and CDR2 YYEKEE (reference sequence). As DNA, the CDR3 is TGTGCCAGCAGCCCCATGACAGGGGTAGAGGGTATCTTT. As protein: CASSPMTGVEGIF.

This chain connects TRBV6-2 or TRBV6-3 to TRBJ2-1; 9 nucleotides match TRBD2. Losses at the gene ends were 3 bases for V and 10 bases for J; bases not matched to a gene: 13. CDR3 size: 16 residues. CDR1 is MNHEY and CDR2 is SVGEGT in the germline V gene. CDR3 amino acids: CASSYHSGGLIGEQFF. The CDR3 nucleotides are TGTGCCAGCAGTTATCATAGCGGGGGTTTAATCGGGGAGCAGTTCTTC.

The chain carries TRBV19 and TRBJ1-2, with TRBD1 matching over 7 bases. CDR1 is LNHDA and CDR2 is SQIVND in the germline V gene (reference sequence). The V gene end was trimmed by 4 bases and the J gene end by 6 bases; junction bases not matched to a gene: 8. The CDR3 is 14 amino acids. The CDR3 DNA reads as TGTGCCAGTAGTAGAACAGGGGCAGGCGATGGCTACACCTTC. Its protein product is CASSRTGAGDGYTF.

The chain joins TRBV5-1 to TRBJ2-7; 8 bases agree with TRBD1. J was trimmed by 4 bases and V by 0 bases; bases with no gene match: 3. CDR3 length: 14 residues. The germline V gene encodes CDR1 SGHRS and CDR2 YFSETQ. As DNA, the CDR3 is TGCGCCAGCAGCTTGGGACAGGGGAGGTACGAGCAGTACTTC. Residues: CASSLGQGRYEQYF.

The V gene is TRBV4-2, the J gene TRBJ2-7; 7 bases fit TRBD1. The CDR3 consists of 18 residues. The V gene end was trimmed by 1 base and the J gene end by 2 bases; junction bases not matched to a gene: 14. CDR1 LGHNA and CDR2 YNFKEQ come from the germline V gene. The CDR3 bases are TGTGCCAGCAGCCAAGGAGCCTGGTTGGGACAGATACCCTACGAGCAGTACTTC. It codes for CASSQGAWLGQIPYEQYF.

V is TRBV2 and J is TRBJ2-7; D gene unclear. V gave up 6 bases and J gave up 2 bases, with 5 bases separating them. The CDR3 totals 11 residues. Germline V CDR1 and CDR2: SNHLY, FYNNEI. Written as DNA, the CDR3 is TGTGCCAGCAGGCAGACCTACGAGCAGTACTTC. Translation: CASRQTYEQYF.

The V and J genes are TRBV19 and TRBJ1-3; D not certain. Trimming took 3 bases from V and 1 from J, leaving 7 bases between them. This CDR3 contains 14 residues. The germline V gene encodes CDR1 LNHDA and CDR2 SQIVND (reference sequence). The CDR3 region has the DNA TGTGCCAGTAGTATGGGAGGTTCTGGAAACACCATATATTTT. It specifies CASSMGGSGNTIYF.

The chain employs TRBV5-1 and TRBJ2-1, with D possibly matching TRBD1 (6 bases). The germline V and J ends were trimmed by 0 bases and 10 bases, with 14 bases remaining between them. CDR1 SGHRS and CDR2 YFSETQ come from the germline V gene. The CDR3 runs 14 residues. CDR3 DNA sequence: TGCGCCAGCAGCTTGGGGCCCTCCGGGACAGAGCAGTTCTTC. Residues: CASSLGPSGTEQFF. The full variable domain, with the rest looked up from reference TRBV5-1 and TRBJ2-1, is KAGVTQTPRYLIKTRGQQVTLSCSPISGHRSVSWYQQTPGQGLQFLFEYFSETQRNKGNFPGRFSGRQFSNSRSEMNVSTLELGDSALYLCASSLGPSGTEQFFGPGTRLTVL.

The chain joins TRBV18 to TRBJ2-7; D is uncertain. Per germline, CDR1 KGHSH and CDR2 LQKENI. This CDR3 is 13 amino acids long. The V gene lost 4 bases and the J gene lost 0 bases, with 7 bases spanning the gap. The CDR3 DNA follows: TGTGCCAGCTCACTTCCGAGCTCCTACGAGCAGTACTTC. Translating gives CASSLPSSYEQYF.

The CDR3 spells CASSLSQGGRETQYF. In DNA form, the CDR3 reads TGCGCCAGCAGCTTGAGTCAGGGGGGCCGTGAGACCCAGTACTTC. The chain joins TRBV5-1 to TRBJ2-5; a weak D match, TRBD1 (7 bases). CDR3 size: 15 residues. V gave up 1 base and J gave up 5 bases, with 15 bases separating them. Germline V CDR1 and CDR2: SGHRS, YFSETQ.

The rearrangement joins TRBV7-2 to TRBJ1-4; TRBD1 aligns across 8 bases. The CDR3 loop spans 14 amino acids. Trimming cost V 4 bases and J 4 bases; bases outside gene matches: 2. CDR1 and CDR2 from the germline V gene are SGHTA and FQGNSA. This chain's CDR3 is CASSSTGVNEKLFF. For the CDR3, the DNA is TGTGCCAGCAGCTCGACAGGGGTTAATGAAAAACTGTTTTTT.

CDR3 sequence reads: CASSSGRTTYEQYF. For the CDR3, the DNA is TGTGCCAGCAGTAGCGGGAGGACCACCTACGAGCAGTACTTC. The chain carries TRBV3-1 (or the pseudogene TRBV3-2) and TRBJ2-7; 10 bases line up with TRBD2. Per germline, CDR1 LGHDT and CDR2 YNNKEL (reference sequence). The CDR3 has 14 amino acids. Germline trimming cut 6 bases from V and 2 bases from J; bases unmatched to any gene: 4.

This chain connects TRBV10-1 to TRBJ2-7; TRBD2 might be the D (5 bases). The CDR3 has 13 amino acids. Germline CDR1 and CDR2: WNHNN and SYGVQD (reference sequence). The germline V and J ends were trimmed by 4 bases and 5 bases, with 12 bases remaining between them. The CDR3 loop reads CASSAGMVHEQYF. CDR3 in DNA: TGCGCCAGCAGTGCGGGAATGGTCCACGAGCAGTACTTC.

The rearrangement joins TRBV7-2 to TRBJ2-5; TRBD1 matches 8 bases. V lost 4 bases to trimming and J lost 0 bases; unmatched junction nucleotides: 4. Per the germline V gene, CDR1 is SGHTA and CDR2 is FQGNSA. This CDR3 spans 15 amino acids. CDR3 DNA sequence: TGTGCCAGCAGCTCGGACAGGGTACACCAAGAGACCCAGTACTTC. It encodes CASSSDRVHQETQYF.

The chain is built from TRBV5-5 and TRBJ1-5, with 10 bases aligning to TRBD1. Germline CDR1 and CDR2: SGHKS and YYEKEE (reference sequence). After removal of 4 bases from V and 7 bases from J, the junction contained 8 bases not matched to a gene. The CDR3 has 15 amino acids. The CDR3 bases are TGTGCCAGCAGCCCCGGGACAGGGGTACACCAGCCCCAGCATTTT. This codes for CASSPGTGVHQPQHF.

The chain links TRBV9 to TRBJ2-5, with D possibly being TRBD1 (5 bases). The CDR3 covers 13 residues. The germline V and J ends were trimmed by 1 base and 5 bases, with 9 bases remaining between them. CDR1 and CDR2 from the germline V gene are SGDLS and YYNGEE. The CDR3 spells CASSVLTEETQYF. CDR3 in DNA: TGTGCCAGCAGCGTACTGACAGAGGAGACCCAGTACTTC.

This clone was observed a handful of times. The chain couples TRBV11-3 to TRBJ2-3; D unclear. Per germline, CDR1 SGHNT and CDR2 YENEEA. V gave up 0 bases and J gave up 0 bases, with 10 bases separating them. The CDR3 loop spans 16 amino acids. This CDR3 is CASSLDNYQSTDTQYF. CDR3 DNA sequence: TGTGCCAGCAGCTTAGATAACTACCAGAGCACAGATACGCAGTATTTT.

This chain uses TRBV5-4 with TRBJ2-3; D is undetermined. CDR3 length: 15 amino acids. Trimming stripped 5 bases from V and 0 bases from J, with 13 bases between. Germline V gene sequence: CDR1 SGHNT, CDR2 YYREEE (reference sequence). CDR3 coding DNA: TGTGCCAGCAGTCCAACAACCGTTAGCACAGATACGCAGTATTTT. Amino acids: CASSPTTVSTDTQYF.

The rearrangement uses TRBV5-5 and TRBJ2-3, with 16 bases aligning to TRBD2. The germline V gene has CDR1 SGHKS and CDR2 YYEKEE (reference sequence). CDR3 length: 15 residues. J gave up 6 bases and V 4 bases, and 2 bases lay outside the gene matches. CDR3 coding DNA: TGTGCCAGCAGCAAGGGACTAGCGGGGGGGGATACGCAGTATTTT. Its protein product is CASSKGLAGGDTQYF.

The chain employs TRBV6-4 and TRBJ2-1, with 7 positions matching TRBD2. V shed 8 bases, J shed 8 bases, and the junction held 18 bases outside the gene matches. The germline gives CDR1 MRHNA, CDR2 SNTAGT. The CDR3 is made up of 16 amino acids. The CDR3 reads CASSKNGLVLVDEQFF. The CDR3, as DNA: TGTGCCAGCTCAAAAAACGGACTAGTTCTAGTAGATGAGCAGTTCTTC.

The CDR3 DNA reads TGTGCCAGCAGCGTAGCGAAGCGGGGGGCCCGTTCGGGGGCCAACGTCCTGACTTTC. It translates to CASSVAKRGARSGANVLTF. This sequence joins TRBV9 and TRBJ2-6; 9 bases agree with TRBD2. The CDR3 consists of 19 residues. CDR1 and CDR2 (germline): SGDLS, YYNGEE. Trimming removed 0 bases from V and 4 bases from J; junction bases left unmatched: 11.

The chain couples TRBV7-3 to TRBJ2-2, with D possibly matching TRBD1 (5 bases). From germline, CDR1 is SGHTA and CDR2 FQGTGA. The CDR3 is 14 amino acids. Trimming cost V 6 bases and J 1 base, with 9 bases left between them. CDR3 coding DNA: TGTGCCAGCAGGAGGCAGGGGAACACCGGGGAGCTGTTTTTT. It translates to CASRRQGNTGELFF.

In regard to this clone: Other DNA sequences in this specimen translate into the identical CDR3. V usage is TRBV7-2 and J usage is TRBJ1-1, with TRBD1 identical over 7 bases. Unmatched junction bases numbered 3, after V lost 4 bases and J lost 4 bases. The germline V gene encodes CDR1 SGHTA and CDR2 FQGNSA. The length of the CDR3 is 13 residues. The CDR3 reads CASSSQGRTEAFF. Here the CDR3 DNA reads TGTGCCAGCAGCTCACAGGGGCGCACTGAAGCTTTCTTT.